Described below is a single TCR beta chain sequence and its context. The entry originates in a study of cytomegalovirus exposure and HLA in healthy donors. With 60 Vbeta and 13 Jbeta primers, the PCR was carried out. The assay was immunoSEQ multiplex PCR, and TCRdb's table has in-frame clones only and misses some. The sample consists of under 200,000 clones, around 75% of them appearing once. Trimming at V came to 5 bases and at J to 5 bases, leaving 8 bases not matched to a gene. Germline V lookup: CDR1 MNHEY, CDR2 SMNVEV (reference sequence). The CDR3 is 14 residues long. The receptor's source is a woman aged 45-59 years in good health and CMV-seropositive. The sample taken for sequencing was PBMCs. This sequence joins TRBV27 and TRBJ2-7; 8 positions match TRBD1. The CDR3 nucleotides read TGTGCCAGCAGTCTTCGACAGGGGTCAAACGAGCAGTACTTC. It yields the protein CASSLRQGSNEQYF.